The 28 T cell receptor beta chains in this list originate from one sample, sequenced in a study of beta chain features in type 1 diabetes. What was sequenced were expressed TCRB transcripts, since all of the isolated RNA had been reverse transcribed. The protocol was immunoSEQ multiplex PCR, while the TCRdb copy is restricted to in-frame clones and leaves out a portion. The table has around 430,000 clones, around 30% seen once. Sequencing was done on a sample of naive CD4+ T cells from blood. Receptors originate from a young man in good health.

The chain carries TRBV18 and TRBJ2-1; 12 nucleotides align to TRBD2. The CDR3 contains 15 residues. Germline V gene lookup returns CDR1 KGHSH and CDR2 LQKENI. J was trimmed by 5 bases and V by 3 bases; bases with no gene match: 2. The CDR3 DNA reads TGTGCCAGCTCACCTCCTAGCGGGAGGGACAATGAGCAGTTCTTC. Its translation: CASSPPSGRDNEQFF.

V gene TRBV16 combines with J gene TRBJ2-2, with D uncertain. Germline CDR1 KGHSY, CDR2 FQNENV. The CDR3 is made up of 14 amino acids. Trimming shortened V by 2 bases and J by 9 bases, and 13 bases separated the two germline ends. DNA of the CDR3: TGTGCCAGCAGCCAAGCTCACAGTCCTTGGGAGCTGTTTTTT. Translation: CASSQAHSPWELFF.

The V and J genes are TRBV7-9 and TRBJ2-5, with 7 bases identical to TRBD2. Germline assignment: CDR1 SEHNR and CDR2 FQNEAQ (reference sequence). J was trimmed by 3 bases and V by 6 bases; bases with no gene match: 10. The CDR3 runs to 15 residues. CDR3 sequence reads: CASRVTGGRKETQYF. The CDR3 coding sequence is TGTGCCAGCAGGGTGACGGGAGGACGGAAAGAGACCCAGTACTTC. Supplemented by reference TRBV7-9 and TRBJ2-5, the full variable domain reads DTGVSQNPRHKITKRGQNVTFRCDPISEHNRLYWYRQTLGQGPEFLTYFQNEAQLEKSRLLSDRFSAERPKGSFSTLEIQRTEQGDSAMYLCASRVTGGRKETQYFGPGTRLLVL.

This clone was observed a few times. The V and J genes are TRBV29-1 and TRBJ2-7; 8 positions match TRBD1. Trimming cost V 5 bases and J 2 bases; bases outside gene matches: 8. Per germline, CDR1 SQVTM and CDR2 ANQGSEA. The CDR3 has 14 amino acids. CDR3 protein: CSVQRDRGTYEQYF. For the CDR3, the DNA is TGCAGCGTTCAGCGCGACAGGGGTACCTACGAGCAGTACTTC.

This rearrangement joins TRBV14 to TRBJ2-1; D is ambiguous. Germline V gives CDR1 SGHDN, CDR2 FVKESK. The CDR3 is 16 residues long. V gave up 4 bases and J gave up 0 bases, with 13 bases separating them. The CDR3 DNA sequence: TGTGCCAGCAGCCCTTGGACGTTGAGCTCCTACAATGAGCAGTTCTTC. It is translated as CASSPWTLSSYNEQFF. Together with reference TRBV14 and TRBJ2-1, the CDR3 gives the full variable domain: EAGVTQFPSHSVIEKGQTVTLRCDPISGHDNLYWYRRVMGKEIKFLLHFVKESKQDESGMPNNRFLAERTGGTYSTLKVQPAELEDSGVYFCASSPWTLSSYNEQFFGPGTRLTVL.

This chain uses TRBV29-1 with TRBJ2-7; 8 nucleotides line up with TRBD2. This CDR3 region has 14 residues. Trimming removed 7 bases from V and 3 bases from J; junction bases left unmatched: 11. Germline assignment: CDR1 SQVTM and CDR2 ANQGSEA. The CDR3 loop reads CSARTGLVSYEQYF. The CDR3 DNA follows: TGCAGCGCCCGCACGGGACTAGTAAGCTACGAGCAGTACTTC.

This clone was recorded a few times. The V gene is TRBV7-2, the J gene TRBJ2-7; D is possibly TRBD2 (6 bases). Trimming removed 3 bases from V and 2 bases from J, with 14 bases in between. The CDR3 has 15 amino acids. The germline CDR1 and CDR2 sequences are SGHTA and FQGNSA. CDR3 residues: CASSFGSGGTYEQYF. In nucleotides, the CDR3 is TGTGCCAGCAGCTTTGGTAGCGGTGGAACCTACGAGCAGTACTTC. Combining the CDR3 with reference TRBV7-2 and TRBJ2-7 gives the whole variable domain GAGVSQSPSNKVTEKGKDVELRCDPISGHTALYWYRQSLGQGLEFLIYFQGNSAPDKSGLPSDRFSAERTGGSVSTLTIQRTQQEDSAVYLCASSFGSGGTYEQYFGPGTRLTVT.

This chain links TRBV5-6 with TRBJ1-2; perhaps TRBD1 as D (6 bases). The CDR3 runs 16 residues. Looked up from germline, CDR1 is SGHDT and CDR2 is YYEEEE. The germline V and J ends were trimmed by 3 bases and 8 bases, with 23 bases remaining between them. CDR3 DNA: TGTGCCAGCAGCTCACCCACGCCAACAGGGCAGCACGGCTACACCTTC. Residues: CASSSPTPTGQHGYTF.

V usage is TRBV10-3 and J usage is TRBJ2-2; 12 bases agree with TRBD2. The germline V gene has CDR1 ENHRY and CDR2 SYGVKD. This CDR3 contains 15 residues. With V trimmed by 6 bases and J by 6 bases, 5 bases remained unmatched. The CDR3 reads CAIRRLAGVSGELFF. The CDR3 DNA reads as TGTGCCATCAGAAGACTAGCGGGAGTTTCCGGGGAGCTGTTTTTT.

The chain is built from TRBV15 and TRBJ2-2, with 8 positions matching TRBD1. Trimming cost V 1 base and J 8 bases; bases outside gene matches: 15. Germline lookup yields CDR1 LNHNV and CDR2 YYDKDF (reference sequence). CDR3 length: 18 amino acids. The chain's CDR3 is CATSRGSGQGQGHGELFF. CDR3 nucleotide sequence: TGTGCCACCAGCAGAGGGTCTGGACAGGGACAAGGGCATGGGGAGCTGTTTTTT. Together with reference TRBV15 and TRBJ2-2, the CDR3 gives the full variable domain: DAMVIQNPRYQVTQFGKPVTLSCSQTLNHNVMYWYQQKSSQAPKLLFHYYDKDFNNEADTPDNFQSRRPNTSFCFLDIRSPGLGDTAMYLCATSRGSGQGQGHGELFFGEGSRLTVL.

The chain links TRBV27 to TRBJ2-4, with TRBD2 identical over 9 bases. V trimming: 7 bases; J trimming: 9 bases; junction bases outside the gene matches: 10. Per the germline V gene, CDR1 is MNHEY and CDR2 is SMNVEV (reference sequence). This CDR3 spans 14 amino acids. CDR3: CASTYIAGEGIQYF. In DNA, the CDR3 is TGTGCCAGCACCTACATAGCGGGAGAGGGCATTCAGTACTTC.

The V gene is TRBV9, the J gene TRBJ2-3; the D gene is possibly TRBD2 (6 bases). The CDR3 extends over 15 amino acids. CDR1 SGDLS and CDR2 YYNGEE come from the germline V gene. The V end lost 4 bases, the J end lost 5 bases, and 17 bases lay between the germline ends. The DNA for the CDR3 is TGTGCCAGCAGCCCGCGGGTGAGGGGACTAGATACGCAGTATTTT. This translates into CASSPRVRGLDTQYF.

In the case of this clone: Relative to the germline gene, one junction end is altered; a read error may explain this. The chain has TRBV7-7 and TRBJ2-5, with TRBD2 matching over 7 bases. Looked up from germline, CDR1 is SSHAT and CDR2 is FNYEAQ (reference sequence). The CDR3 has 16 amino acids. CDR3 in amino acids: CASSLVRGRAGETQYF. The DNA for the CDR3 is TGTGCTAGCAGCTTAGTCCGTGGGAGGGCCGGAGAGACCCAGTACTTC.

V usage is TRBV19 and J usage is TRBJ2-3; 7 bases agree with TRBD2. The CDR3 spans 14 residues. Trimming took 4 bases from V and 4 from J; bases not matched to a gene: 5. The germline gives CDR1 LNHDA, CDR2 SQIVND (reference sequence). The CDR3, as DNA: TGTGCCAGTAGTAAGAACGGGAGGCCAGATACGCAGTATTTT. It specifies CASSKNGRPDTQYF.

V and J are TRBV28 and TRBJ1-1; D is ambiguous. V lost 6 bases to trimming and J lost 7 bases, with 6 bases between them. Germline V lookup: CDR1 MDHEN, CDR2 SYDVKM. The CDR3 has 10 residues. The CDR3 coding sequence is TGTGCCAGCAGCAGCAGTGAAGCTTTCTTT. Residues: CASSSSEAFF.

V usage is TRBV7-8 and J usage is TRBJ2-1; tentatively, D is TRBD1 or TRBD2 (5 bases each). The CDR3 runs 14 residues. CDR1 is SGHVS and CDR2 is FQNEAQ in the germline V gene. Deletions cut 1 base from V and 6 bases from J, with 10 bases between. The CDR3 spells CASSLEGPTNEQFF. CDR3 nucleotides: TGTGCCAGCAGCTTAGAGGGACCTACCAATGAGCAGTTCTTC.

The rearrangement links TRBV14 to TRBJ1-1; D is perhaps TRBD1 (6 bases). V gave up 4 bases and J gave up 1 base, with 10 bases separating them. Germline V gene lookup returns CDR1 SGHDN and CDR2 FVKESK. This CDR3 is built from 14 residues. CDR3 protein: CASSPWTENTEAFF. The CDR3 nucleotides are TGTGCCAGCAGCCCCTGGACAGAGAACACTGAAGCTTTCTTT.

This clone has only a few counts. The chain couples TRBV30 to TRBJ1-1; D is perhaps TRBD1 (6 bases). The CDR3 runs 12 residues. V lost 7 bases and J lost 1, with 10 bases in between. CDR1 and CDR2 (germline): GTSNPN, SVGIG (reference sequence). The CDR3 sequence is CAYGTRNTEAFF. In DNA form, the CDR3 reads TGTGCCTACGGGACACGGAACACTGAAGCTTTCTTT.

The sample holds a few counts of this clone. The gene calls are TRBV30 and TRBJ1-4; D unresolved. The V and J ends lost 2 bases and 10 bases respectively, with 14 bases between them. The CDR3 covers 13 residues. CDR1 and CDR2 from the germline V gene are GTSNPN and SVGIG (reference sequence). CDR3 nucleotides: TGTGCCTGGAGTTATTCCTTAGGGCGAAAACTGTTTTTT. This translates into CAWSYSLGRKLFF.

In this sample, this clone turned up a few times. This sequence joins TRBV6-5 and TRBJ2-1; 11 bases are shared with TRBD2. V trimming: 4 bases; J trimming: 6 bases; junction bases outside the gene matches: 5. The CDR3 runs 15 residues. The germline CDR1 and CDR2 sequences are MNHEY and SVGAGI. Written as DNA, the CDR3 is TGTGCCAGCAGTTTTTTAGCGGGAGGGATCAATGAGCAGTTCTTC. As protein: CASSFLAGGINEQFF.

V usage is TRBV5-1 and J usage is TRBJ2-7; 12 bases fit TRBD1. V gave up 3 bases and J gave up 6 bases; unmatched junction bases: 1. The CDR3 totals 13 residues. Looked up from germline, CDR1 is SGHRS and CDR2 is YFSETQ. DNA for the CDR3: TGCGCCAGCAGCTGGGGACAGGGGGCCGAGCAGTACTTC. Translation gives CASSWGQGAEQYF.

This clone has more than one count but fewer than ten. The chain recombines TRBV5-1 with TRBJ2-7; 8 bases agree with TRBD1. Germline CDR1 SGHRS, CDR2 YFSETQ. This CDR3 has 14 residues. With 3 bases clipped from V and 2 bases from J, the junction kept 4 bases outside the gene matches. In DNA form, the CDR3 reads TGCGCCAGCAGCTGGGGGACAGGTACCTACGAGCAGTACTTC. It yields the protein CASSWGTGTYEQYF. Looking up the rest from reference TRBV5-1 and TRBJ2-7 gives the full variable domain: KAGVTQTPRYLIKTRGQQVTLSCSPISGHRSVSWYQQTPGQGLQFLFEYFSETQRNKGNFPGRFSGRQFSNSRSEMNVSTLELGDSALYLCASSWGTGTYEQYFGPGTRLTVT.

The chain joins TRBV30 to TRBJ2-7, with 9 bases lining up with TRBD2. V lost 0 bases and J lost 1; bases outside the gene matches: 4. Germline CDR1 GTSNPN, CDR2 SVGIG (reference sequence). The CDR3 spans 15 residues. Here the CDR3 reads CAWSVTSGLSYEQYF. Here the CDR3 DNA reads TGTGCCTGGAGTGTAACTAGCGGGCTATCCTACGAGCAGTACTTC.

The V call is TRBV29-1, the J call TRBJ2-5; 14 bases map to TRBD2. Germline CDR1 is SQVTM and CDR2 is ANQGSEA. With 4 bases clipped from V and 3 bases from J, the junction kept 7 bases outside the gene matches. The CDR3 sequence is 16 residues long. The CDR3 coding sequence is TGCAGCGTTGGGGGGACTAGCGGGAGAACGGAAGAGACCCAGTACTTC. It encodes CSVGGTSGRTEETQYF. The complete variable domain, with remaining parts taken from reference TRBV29-1 and TRBJ2-5, reads SAVISQKPSRDICQRGTSLTIQCQVDSQVTMMFWYRQQPGQSLTLIATANQGSEATYESGFVIDKFPISRPNLTFSTLTVSNMSPEDSSIYLCSVGGTSGRTEETQYFGPGTRLLVL.

The chain is built from TRBV7-2 and TRBJ2-7; TRBD1 agrees at 8 bases. Germline CDR1 SGHTA, CDR2 FQGNSA. This CDR3 has 15 residues. The junction had 5 bases not matched to a gene; V was cut back by 2 bases and J by 2 bases. CDR3 residues: CASSLLGDRTYEQYF. CDR3 DNA sequence: TGTGCCAGCAGCTTACTAGGGGACAGGACCTACGAGCAGTACTTC.

This clone showed up just a few times. The J gene is TRBJ2-5, the V gene TRBV20-1; weak D call: TRBD2 (6 bases). The germline V gene encodes CDR1 DFQATT and CDR2 SNEGSKA (reference sequence). The V end was cut by 1 base, the J end by 10 bases, with 10 bases between. The CDR3 extends over 11 amino acids. As DNA, the CDR3 is TGCAGTGCTAGAGCTCCAGCGGGCCAGTACTTC. This sequence encodes CSARAPAGQYF.

This clone was observed a few times. The chain recombines TRBV4-3 with TRBJ2-3; D remains ambiguous. V was trimmed by 3 bases and J by 4 bases, leaving 8 bases between them. The CDR3 extends over 13 amino acids. CDR1 and CDR2 from the germline V gene are LGHNA and YSLEER. CDR3 sequence: CASSQRRADTQYF. Written as DNA, the CDR3 is TGCGCCAGCAGCCAGCGTCGGGCAGATACGCAGTATTTT.

This clone showed up just a few times. The rearrangement joins TRBV19 to TRBJ2-3, with D unresolved. The CDR3 is made up of 17 amino acids. V was pared by 1 base and J by 1 base, with 15 bases between. Germline CDR1 LNHDA, CDR2 SQIVND (reference sequence). This CDR3 is CASSIVPDRWGTDTQYF. DNA of the CDR3: TGTGCCAGTAGTATAGTGCCGGATCGTTGGGGCACAGATACGCAGTATTTT.